The present T cell receptor beta chain was sequenced within a study of cytomegalovirus exposure and HLA in healthy donors. 13 Jbeta primers and 60 Vbeta primers were used for the PCR. Some clones are missing from TCRdb's copy, which holds only in-frame ones; the method was immunoSEQ multiplex PCR. The sample consists of about 210,000 clones, approximately 84% of them appearing once. The CDR3 covers 19 residues. CDR1 is SGHRS, CDR2 YFSETQ, per germline. The junction had 21 bases not matched to a gene; V was cut back by 4 bases and J by 4 bases. Findings and caveats of the study: A later analysis linked a missense DCLRE1C variant to TCR beta V- and J-gene trimming. Later analysis indicated greater clonal expansion among HLA-associated TCR beta chains than among equally common other chains.

A word on this clone: Its antigen remains unknown.

The chain couples TRBV5-1 to TRBJ2-7; 9 bases match TRBD2. This TCR was sampled from a girl aged 2 to 10 in good health and CMV-seronegative. Sequencing was carried out using PBMCs. The CDR3 coding sequence is TGCGCCAGCAGCCAAAAGACTAGCGGACCTAAGGGCTTTACGTACGAGCAGTACTTC. Encoded protein: CASSQKTSGPKGFTYEQYF.